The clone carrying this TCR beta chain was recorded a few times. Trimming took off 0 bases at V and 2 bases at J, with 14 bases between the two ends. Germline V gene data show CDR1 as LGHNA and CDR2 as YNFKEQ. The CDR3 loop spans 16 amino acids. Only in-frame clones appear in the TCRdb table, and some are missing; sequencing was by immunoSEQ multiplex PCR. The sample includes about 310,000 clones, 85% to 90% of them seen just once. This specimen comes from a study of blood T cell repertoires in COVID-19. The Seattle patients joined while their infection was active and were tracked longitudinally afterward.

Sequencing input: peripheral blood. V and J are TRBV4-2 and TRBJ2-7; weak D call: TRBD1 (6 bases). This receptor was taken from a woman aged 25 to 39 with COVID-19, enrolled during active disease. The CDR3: CASSQDLGDTAYEQYF. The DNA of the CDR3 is TGTGCCAGCAGCCAAGACCTCGGGGACACAGCCTACGAGCAGTACTTC.